These T cell receptor beta chains were read from a single sample in a study of T cells in Graves' hyperthyroidism and ophthalmopathy. TCRdb reanalysed the multiplex PCR reads using MiXCR and keeps one entry per CDR3 protein. Of some 200,000 distinct CDR3 sequences listed, 17% are singletons. Sequenced: blood. These receptors came from a middle-aged man with Graves' hyperthyroidism. Both conserved end residues are part of each CDR3. The D gene is left open where the match is weak. For some rows the clone size is stated as once, few or many, or as a class when expanded; others skip it.

J	D	length	V	size	DNA	CDR3
TRBJ1-5	NA	13	TRBV4-3	many	TGCGCCAGCAGCCCGACTCAGAATCAGCCCCAGCATTTT	CASSPTQNQPQHF
TRBJ2-3	TRBD2	14	TRBV20-1	few	TGCAGTGCTAGCGGGAGGGCTGACACAGATACGCAGTATTTT	CSASGRADTDTQYF
TRBJ2-7	TRBD2	14	TRBV10-3	NA	TGTGCCATCAGTGAATCGGCGGGAGTATCCGAGCAGTACTTC	CAISESAGVSEQYF
TRBJ2-3	NA	15	TRBV11-2	many	TGTGCCAGCACCGATCGGCGCGGAGGGACAGATACGCAGTATTTT	CASTDRRGGTDTQYF
TRBJ2-5	TRBD2	17	TRBV3-1	many	TGTGCCAGCAGCCAACTGGGGACTAGCGGGCTCCAAGAGACCCAGTACTTC	CASSQLGTSGLQETQYF
TRBJ2-5	TRBD2	15	TRBV28	many	TGTGCCAGCAGTTTATCGCGGGAGAGCGAGGAGACCCAGTACTTC	CASSLSRESEETQYF
TRBJ2-1	NA	15	TRBV15	many	TGTGCCACCAGGCCCCCTACGAGCTCCTACAATGAGCAGTTCTTC	CATRPPTSSYNEQFF
TRBJ2-3	TRBD1	15	TRBV2	NA	TGTGCCAGCAGCAAGGACAGGACGAGCACAGATACGCAGTATTTT	CASSKDRTSTDTQYF
TRBJ1-6	NA	12	TRBV7-9	few	TGTGCCAGCAGCTTTTCAGATTCACCCCTCCACTTT	CASSFSDSPLHF
TRBJ1-4	NA	14	TRBV6-1	many	TGTGCCAGCAGTGTAGGTGGTAATAATGAAAAACTGTTTTTT	CASSVGGNNEKLFF
TRBJ2-2	TRBD1	15	TRBV18	many	TGTGCCAGCTCACCGGGACAGGCGCCCAGCGGGGAGCTGTTTTTT	CASSPGQAPSGELFF
TRBJ1-6	TRBD1	14	TRBV2	many	TGTGCCAGCAAAGACAGGGGGGAGTATTCACCCCTCCACTTT	CASKDRGEYSPLHF
TRBJ2-1	NA	14	TRBV28	NA	TGTGCCAGCAGTTTTGCACAGGGGAGGAATGAGCAGTTCTTC	CASSFAQGRNEQFF
TRBJ2-7	TRBD2	16	TRBV5-1	NA	TGCGCCAGCAGCTTGGATGGCGGGAGGGCTTTGGACGAGCAGTACTTC	CASSLDGGRALDEQYF
TRBJ2-1	TRBD1	16	TRBV5-1	many	TGCGCCAGCACGCCCTCGCCGACAGGGGATCATGGTGAGCAGTTCTTC	CASTPSPTGDHGEQFF
TRBJ2-1	TRBD1	13	TRBV20-1	NA	TGCAGTGCTAGGGGACAGGGTGTAAATGAGCAGTTCTTC	CSARGQGVNEQFF
TRBJ1-2	NA	13	TRBV7-3	NA	TGTGCCAGCAGGGGGTTTGGGAACTATGGCTACACCTTC	CASRGFGNYGYTF
TRBJ1-2	TRBD1	14	TRBV2	many	TGTGCCAGCAGCCCCGGGGCAGGGGGCAATGGCTACACCTTC	CASSPGAGGNGYTF
TRBJ2-5	NA	16	TRBV7-9	few	TGTGCCAGCAGCTTAGAGCAGGCGGGGTTCCAAGAGACCCAGTACTTC	CASSLEQAGFQETQYF
TRBJ2-1	NA	14	TRBV27	few	TGTGCCAGCTTTATGCAGGGGCCGGGGGATGAGCAGTTCTTC	CASFMQGPGDEQFF
TRBJ2-3	NA	14	TRBV5-1	many	TGCGCCAGCAGCTTGAGTAGGGTTGCAGATACGCAGTATTTT	CASSLSRVADTQYF
TRBJ1-4	NA	13	TRBV5-1	few	TGCGCCAGCAGCGAGGGACGGGGAGAAAAACTGTTTTTT	CASSEGRGEKLFF
TRBJ2-3	NA	13	TRBV14	NA	TGTGCCAGCAGCGCTAGTCTAGCGCATACGCAGTATTTT	CASSASLAHTQYF
TRBJ1-5	TRBD1	15	TRBV18	many	TGTGCCAGCTCACCCTTCCAGGGGGGGAATCAGCCCCAGCATTTT	CASSPFQGGNQPQHF
TRBJ2-5	TRBD2	15	TRBV30	NA	TGTGCCTGGAGGAAGATACTAGCGGGCGGAGAGACCCAGTACTTC	CAWRKILAGGETQYF
TRBJ1-5	TRBD1	14	TRBV12-3/TRBV12-4	many	TGTGCCAGCAGACCCAGGGGGAGAGATCAGCCCCAGCATTTT	CASRPRGRDQPQHF
TRBJ2-1	NA	16	TRBV5-1	many	TGCGCCAGCAGCTTGAGGGAGGCCGGGGGCTACAATGAGCAGTTCTTC	CASSLREAGGYNEQFF
TRBJ2-7	NA	15	TRBV11-3	many	TGTGCCAGCAGCTTAGATCCGTTACCTTCCTACGAGCAGTACTTC	CASSLDPLPSYEQYF
TRBJ2-5	TRBD2	19	TRBV28	once	TGTGCCAGCAGTTTATTCGGGACTAGCGTGATCTCGATAGGGGAGACCCAGTACTTC	CASSLFGTSVISIGETQYF
TRBJ2-7	NA	11	TRBV6-1	many	TGTGCCAGCAGTTCATTCTACGAGCAGTACTTC	CASSSFYEQYF
TRBJ2-1	TRBD2	16	TRBV18	many	TGTGCCAGCTCACCACCTAGCGGGAGCTCCTACAATGAGCAGTTCTTC	CASSPPSGSSYNEQFF
TRBJ2-1	NA	14	TRBV14	few	TGTGCCAGCAGCCAAACGACAGCCTACAATGAGCAGTTCTTC	CASSQTTAYNEQFF
TRBJ2-2	NA	13	TRBV29-1	few	TGCAGCGTTGAAGAAAGGGAAACCGGGGAGCTGTTTTTT	CSVEERETGELFF
TRBJ1-4	NA	12	TRBV24-1	NA	TGTGCCACCAGTGATTCCGGGGAAAAACTGTTTTTT	CATSDSGEKLFF
TRBJ1-4	TRBD1	13	TRBV6-1	few	TGTGCCACCCAGACAGGGGCTAATGAAAAACTGTTTTTT	CATQTGANEKLFF
TRBJ2-5	TRBD1	16	TRBV7-9	many	TGTGCCAGCAGCTTTTGGAGGACAGGGGGCGACGAGACCCAGTACTTC	CASSFWRTGGDETQYF
TRBJ2-2	NA	11	TRBV3-1	many	TGTGCCAGCCGTTGGGCCGGGGAGCTGTTTTTT	CASRWAGELFF
TRBJ1-1	NA	13	TRBV29-1	NA	TGCAGCGTTGAAGGGGGCCTGGGCACTGAAGCTTTCTTT	CSVEGGLGTEAFF
TRBJ2-3	NA	15	TRBV6-1	many	TGTGCCAGCAGTTTAGATTTAGATCGCACAGATACGCAGTATTTT	CASSLDLDRTDTQYF
TRBJ1-2	TRBD1	17	TRBV18	many	TGTGCCAGCTCACCACTGGGACAGGGAAATTTTGACTATGGCTACACCTTC	CASSPLGQGNFDYGYTF